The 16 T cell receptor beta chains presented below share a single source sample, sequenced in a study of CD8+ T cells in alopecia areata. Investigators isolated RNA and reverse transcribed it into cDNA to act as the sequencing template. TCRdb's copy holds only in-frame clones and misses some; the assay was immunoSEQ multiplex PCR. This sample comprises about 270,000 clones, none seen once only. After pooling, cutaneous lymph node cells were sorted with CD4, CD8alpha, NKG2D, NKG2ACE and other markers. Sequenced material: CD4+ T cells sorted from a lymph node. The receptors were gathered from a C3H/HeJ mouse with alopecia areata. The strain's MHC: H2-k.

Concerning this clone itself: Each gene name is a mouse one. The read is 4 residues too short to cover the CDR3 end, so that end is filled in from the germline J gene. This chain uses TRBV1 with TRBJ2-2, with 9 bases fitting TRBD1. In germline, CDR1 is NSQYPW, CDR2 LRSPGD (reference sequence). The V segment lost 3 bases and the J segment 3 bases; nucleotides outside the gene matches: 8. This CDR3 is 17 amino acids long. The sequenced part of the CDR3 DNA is TGCACCTGCAGTGCCTTCACAGGGGGCGGAGACACCGGG. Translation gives CTCSAFTGGGDTG. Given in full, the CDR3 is CTCSAFTGGGDTGQLYF.

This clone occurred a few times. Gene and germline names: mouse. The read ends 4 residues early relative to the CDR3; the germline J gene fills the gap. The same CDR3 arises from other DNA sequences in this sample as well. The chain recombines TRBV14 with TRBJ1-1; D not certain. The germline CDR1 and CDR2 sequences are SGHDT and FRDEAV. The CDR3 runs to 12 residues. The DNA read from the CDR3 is TGTGCCAGCAGTTTTTCCCAAACA. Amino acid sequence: CASSFSQT. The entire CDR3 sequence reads CASSFSQTEVFF.

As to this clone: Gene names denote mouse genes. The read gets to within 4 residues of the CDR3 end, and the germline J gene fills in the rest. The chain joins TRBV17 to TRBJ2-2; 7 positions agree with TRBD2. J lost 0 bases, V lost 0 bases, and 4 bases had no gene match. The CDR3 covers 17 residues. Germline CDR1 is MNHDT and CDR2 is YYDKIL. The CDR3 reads CASSRDRGGANTGQLYF. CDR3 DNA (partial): TGTGCTAGCAGTAGAGATCGGGGGGGGGCAAACACCGGG.

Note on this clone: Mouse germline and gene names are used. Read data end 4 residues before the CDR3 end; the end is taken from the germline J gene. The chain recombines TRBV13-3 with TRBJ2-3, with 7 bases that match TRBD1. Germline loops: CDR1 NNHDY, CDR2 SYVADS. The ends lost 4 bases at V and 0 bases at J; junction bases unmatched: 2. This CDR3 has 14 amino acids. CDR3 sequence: CASSYRGSAETLYF. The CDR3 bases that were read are TGTGCCAGCAGTTACAGGGGAAGTGCAGAA.

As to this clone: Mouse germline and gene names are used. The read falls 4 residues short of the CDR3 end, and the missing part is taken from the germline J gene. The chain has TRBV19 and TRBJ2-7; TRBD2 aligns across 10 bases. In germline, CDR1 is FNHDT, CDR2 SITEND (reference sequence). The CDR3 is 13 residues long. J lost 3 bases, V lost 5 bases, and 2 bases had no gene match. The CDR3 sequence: CASRLGGFYEQYF. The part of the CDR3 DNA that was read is TGTGCCAGCAGACTGGGGGGGTTCTAT.

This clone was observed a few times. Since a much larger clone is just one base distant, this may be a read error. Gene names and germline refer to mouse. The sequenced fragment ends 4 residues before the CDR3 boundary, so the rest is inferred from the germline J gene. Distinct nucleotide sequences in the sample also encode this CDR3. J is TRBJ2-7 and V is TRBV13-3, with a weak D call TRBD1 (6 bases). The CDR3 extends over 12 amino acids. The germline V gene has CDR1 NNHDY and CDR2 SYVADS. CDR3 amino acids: CASSGTGYEQYF. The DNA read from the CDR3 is TGTGCCAGCAGTGGTACAGGGTAT.

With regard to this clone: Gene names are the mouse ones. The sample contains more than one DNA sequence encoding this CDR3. The CDR3 sequence is CAWSPGGAETLYF. The sequenced CDR3 bases are TGTGCCTGGAGCCCTGGGGGGGCAGAA. The chain couples TRBV31 to TRBJ2-3; TRBD2 agrees at 8 bases. The read terminates 4 residues ahead of where the CDR3 ends, so the germline J gene completes it. Germline CDR1 GKSSPN, CDR2 SITVG. The CDR3 contains 13 residues. The V gene end was trimmed by 3 bases and the J gene end by 3 bases; junction bases not matched to a gene: 2.

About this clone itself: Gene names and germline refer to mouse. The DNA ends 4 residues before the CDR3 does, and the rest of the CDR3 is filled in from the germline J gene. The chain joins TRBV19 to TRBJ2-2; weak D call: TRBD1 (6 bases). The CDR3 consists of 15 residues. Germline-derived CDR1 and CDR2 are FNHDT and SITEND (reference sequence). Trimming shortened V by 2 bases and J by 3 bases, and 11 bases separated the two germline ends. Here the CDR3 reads CASSIQGRHTGQLYF. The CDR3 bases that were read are TGTGCCAGCAGTATTCAGGGGAGGCACACCGGG.

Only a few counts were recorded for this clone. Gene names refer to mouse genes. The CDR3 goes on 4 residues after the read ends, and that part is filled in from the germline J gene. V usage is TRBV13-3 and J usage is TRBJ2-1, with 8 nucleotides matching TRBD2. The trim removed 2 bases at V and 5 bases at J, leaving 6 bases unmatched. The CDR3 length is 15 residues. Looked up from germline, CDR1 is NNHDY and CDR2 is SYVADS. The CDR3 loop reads CASSDLGGADAEQFF. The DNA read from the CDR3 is TGTGCCAGCAGTGACCTGGGGGGCGCGGATGCT.

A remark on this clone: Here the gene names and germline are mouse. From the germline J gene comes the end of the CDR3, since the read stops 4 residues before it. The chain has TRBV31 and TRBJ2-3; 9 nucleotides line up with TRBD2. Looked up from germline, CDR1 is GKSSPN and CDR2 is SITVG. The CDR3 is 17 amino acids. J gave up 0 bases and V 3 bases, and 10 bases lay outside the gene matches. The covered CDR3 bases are TGTGCCTGGAGGCGGGGGACTGGGAGACGTAGTGCAGAA. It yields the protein CAWRRGTGRRSAE. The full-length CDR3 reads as CAWRRGTGRRSAETLYF.

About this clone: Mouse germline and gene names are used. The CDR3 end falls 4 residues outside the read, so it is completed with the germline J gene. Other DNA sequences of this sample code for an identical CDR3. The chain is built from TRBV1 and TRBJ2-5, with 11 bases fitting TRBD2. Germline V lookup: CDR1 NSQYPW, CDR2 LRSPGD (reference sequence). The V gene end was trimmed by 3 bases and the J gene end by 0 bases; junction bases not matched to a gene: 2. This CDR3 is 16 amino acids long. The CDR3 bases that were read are TGCACCTGCAGTGCGGGACTGGGGGATAACCAAGAC. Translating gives CTCSAGLGDNQD. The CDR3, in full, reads CTCSAGLGDNQDTQYF.

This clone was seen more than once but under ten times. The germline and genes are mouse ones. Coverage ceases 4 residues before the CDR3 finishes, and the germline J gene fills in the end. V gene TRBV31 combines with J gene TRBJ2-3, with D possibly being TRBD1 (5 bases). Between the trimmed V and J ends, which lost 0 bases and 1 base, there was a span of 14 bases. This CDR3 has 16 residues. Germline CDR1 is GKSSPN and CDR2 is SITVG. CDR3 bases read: TGTGCCTGGAGTCTTAGGCAGGGAAGGGGTGCAGAA. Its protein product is CAWSLRQGRGAE. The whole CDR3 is CAWSLRQGRGAETLYF.

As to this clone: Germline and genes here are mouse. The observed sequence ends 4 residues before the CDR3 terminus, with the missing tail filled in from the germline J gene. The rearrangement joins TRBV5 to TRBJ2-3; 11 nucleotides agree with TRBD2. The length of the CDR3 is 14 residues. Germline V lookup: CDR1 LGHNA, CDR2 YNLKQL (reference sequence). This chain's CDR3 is CASSPGTGGETLYF. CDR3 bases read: TGTGCCAGCAGCCCAGGGACTGGGGGAGAA.

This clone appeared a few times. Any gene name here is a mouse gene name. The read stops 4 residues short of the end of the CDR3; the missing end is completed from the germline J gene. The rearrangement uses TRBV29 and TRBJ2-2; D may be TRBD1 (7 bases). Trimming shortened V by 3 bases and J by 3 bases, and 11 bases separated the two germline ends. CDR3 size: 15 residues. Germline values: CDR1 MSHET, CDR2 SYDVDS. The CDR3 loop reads CASSLRGRDTGQLYF. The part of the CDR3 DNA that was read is TGTGCTAGCAGTTTGAGGGGGCGCGACACCGGG.

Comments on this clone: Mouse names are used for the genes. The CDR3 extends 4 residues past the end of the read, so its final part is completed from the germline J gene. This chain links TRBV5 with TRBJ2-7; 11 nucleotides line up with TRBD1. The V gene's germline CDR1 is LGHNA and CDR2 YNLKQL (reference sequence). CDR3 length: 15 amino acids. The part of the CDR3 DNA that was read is TGTGCCAGCAGCCAAGATCGGACAGGGGGCGAT. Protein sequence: CASSQDRTGGD. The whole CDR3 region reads CASSQDRTGGDEQYF.

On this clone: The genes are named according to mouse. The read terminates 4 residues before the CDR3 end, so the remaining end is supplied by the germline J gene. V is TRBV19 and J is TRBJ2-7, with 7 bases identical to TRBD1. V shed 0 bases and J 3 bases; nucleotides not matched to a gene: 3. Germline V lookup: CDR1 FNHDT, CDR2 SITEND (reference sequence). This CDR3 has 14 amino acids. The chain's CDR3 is CASSIVPGGYEQYF. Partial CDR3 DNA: TGTGCCAGCAGTATAGTCCCAGGGGGCTAT.